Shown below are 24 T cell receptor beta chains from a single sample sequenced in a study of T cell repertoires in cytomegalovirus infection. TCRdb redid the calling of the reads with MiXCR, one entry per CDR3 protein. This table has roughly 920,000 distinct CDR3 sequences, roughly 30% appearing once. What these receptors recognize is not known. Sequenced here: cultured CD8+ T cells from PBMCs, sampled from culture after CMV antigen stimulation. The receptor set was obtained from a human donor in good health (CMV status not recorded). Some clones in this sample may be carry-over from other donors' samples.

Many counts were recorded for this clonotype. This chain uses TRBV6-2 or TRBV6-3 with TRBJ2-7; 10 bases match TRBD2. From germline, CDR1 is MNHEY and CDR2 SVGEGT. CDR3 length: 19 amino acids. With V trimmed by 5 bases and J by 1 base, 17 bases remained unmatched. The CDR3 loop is CASSRSGTSVATGSYEQYV. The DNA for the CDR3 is TGTGCCAGCAGTAGATCCGGGACTAGCGTGGCTACTGGTTCCTACGAGCAGTACGTC.

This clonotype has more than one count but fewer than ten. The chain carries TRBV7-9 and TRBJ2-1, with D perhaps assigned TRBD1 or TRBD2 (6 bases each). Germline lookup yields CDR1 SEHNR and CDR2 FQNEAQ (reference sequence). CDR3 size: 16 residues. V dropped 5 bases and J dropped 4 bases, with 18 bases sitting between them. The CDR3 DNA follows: TGTGCCAGCAGCCCCGACGGGGGCAGCGATTACAATGAGCAGTTCTTC. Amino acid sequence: CASSPDGGSDYNEQFF.

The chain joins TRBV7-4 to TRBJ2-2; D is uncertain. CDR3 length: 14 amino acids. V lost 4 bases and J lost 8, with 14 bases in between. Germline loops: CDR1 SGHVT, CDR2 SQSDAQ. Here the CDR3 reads CASSSSMAAGELFF. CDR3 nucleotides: TGTGCCAGCAGCTCGTCGATGGCGGCGGGGGAGCTGTTTTTT.

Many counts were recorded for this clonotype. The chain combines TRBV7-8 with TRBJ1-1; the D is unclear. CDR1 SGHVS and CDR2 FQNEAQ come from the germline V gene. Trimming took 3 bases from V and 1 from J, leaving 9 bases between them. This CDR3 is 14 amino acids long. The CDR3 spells CASSFARGNTEAFF. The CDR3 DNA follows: TGTGCCAGCAGCTTTGCCCGAGGGAACACTGAAGCTTTCTTT.

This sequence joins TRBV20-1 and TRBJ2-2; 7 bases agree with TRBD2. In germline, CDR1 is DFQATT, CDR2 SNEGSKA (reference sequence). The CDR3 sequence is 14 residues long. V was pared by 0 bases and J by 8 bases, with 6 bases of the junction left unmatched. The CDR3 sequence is CSARDNVGGGELFF. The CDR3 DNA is TGCAGTGCTAGAGATAACGTCGGGGGGGGGGAGCTGTTTTTT.

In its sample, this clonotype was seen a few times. The CDR3 region has the DNA TGTGCCAGCAGCTTAGGGGGGGGTTATCAGCCCCAGCATTTT. This encodes CASSLGGGYQPQHF. This chain links TRBV7-8 with TRBJ1-5; D possibly corresponds to TRBD1 (5 bases). The V gene's germline CDR1 is SGHVS and CDR2 FQNEAQ. The CDR3 has 14 residues. V lost 1 base and J lost 5, with 9 bases in between.

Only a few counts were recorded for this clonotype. The chain's CDR3 is CASSSVGGIDYGYTF. CDR3 sequence (DNA): TGTGCCAGCAGCTCGGTGGGCGGGATTGACTATGGCTACACCTTC. This sequence joins TRBV7-6 and TRBJ1-2; no definite D call. Deletions cut 4 bases from V and 3 bases from J, with 15 bases between. The length of the CDR3 is 15 residues. In germline, CDR1 is SGHVS, CDR2 FNYEAQ.

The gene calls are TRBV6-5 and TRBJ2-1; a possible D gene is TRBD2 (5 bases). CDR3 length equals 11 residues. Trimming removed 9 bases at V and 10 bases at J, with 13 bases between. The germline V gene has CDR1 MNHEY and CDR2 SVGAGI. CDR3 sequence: CASRHGIEQFF. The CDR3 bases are TGTGCCAGTAGACACGGGATCGAGCAGTTCTTC.

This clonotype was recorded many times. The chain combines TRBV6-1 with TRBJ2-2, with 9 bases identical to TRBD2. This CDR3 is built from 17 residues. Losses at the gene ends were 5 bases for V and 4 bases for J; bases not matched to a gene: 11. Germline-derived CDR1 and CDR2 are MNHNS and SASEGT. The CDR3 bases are TGTGCCAGCAGTCGAATAAGCGGGGGGTTTAGCACCGGGGAGCTGTTTTTT. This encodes CASSRISGGFSTGELFF.

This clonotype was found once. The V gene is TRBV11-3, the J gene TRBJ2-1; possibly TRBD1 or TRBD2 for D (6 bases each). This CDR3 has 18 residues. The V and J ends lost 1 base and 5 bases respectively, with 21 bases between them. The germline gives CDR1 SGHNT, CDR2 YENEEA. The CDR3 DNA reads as TGTGCCAGCAGCTTAGTGGGAGGTGGGGGGCCCGGGGACAATGAGCAGTTCTTC. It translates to CASSLVGGGGPGDNEQFF.

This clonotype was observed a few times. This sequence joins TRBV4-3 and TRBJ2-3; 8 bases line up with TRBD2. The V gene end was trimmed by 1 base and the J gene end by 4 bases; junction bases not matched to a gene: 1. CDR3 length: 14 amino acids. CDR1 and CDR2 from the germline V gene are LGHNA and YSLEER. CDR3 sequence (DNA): TGCGCCAGCAGCCAAGGGCGGGGGGCAGATACGCAGTATTTT. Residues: CASSQGRGADTQYF.

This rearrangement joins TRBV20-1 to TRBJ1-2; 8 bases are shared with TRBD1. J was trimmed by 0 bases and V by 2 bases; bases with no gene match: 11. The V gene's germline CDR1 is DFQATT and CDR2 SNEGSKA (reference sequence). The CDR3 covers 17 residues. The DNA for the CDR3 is TGCAGTGCTAGACAGGGGGCAAGTCGGATGACTAACTATGGCTACACCTTC. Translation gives CSARQGASRMTNYGYTF.

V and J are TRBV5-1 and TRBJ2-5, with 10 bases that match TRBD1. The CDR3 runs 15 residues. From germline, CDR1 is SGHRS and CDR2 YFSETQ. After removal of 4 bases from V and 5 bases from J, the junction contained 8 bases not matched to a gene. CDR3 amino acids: CASSGGQGSGETQYF. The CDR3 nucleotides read TGCGCCAGCAGCGGGGGACAGGGGTCGGGGGAGACCCAGTACTTC.

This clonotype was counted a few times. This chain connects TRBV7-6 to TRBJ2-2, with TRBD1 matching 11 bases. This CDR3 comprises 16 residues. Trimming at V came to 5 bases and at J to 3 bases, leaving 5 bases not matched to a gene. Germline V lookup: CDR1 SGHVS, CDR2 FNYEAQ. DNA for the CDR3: TGTGCCAGCAGCCAGGGACAGGGGGTTTACACCGGGGAGCTGTTTTTT. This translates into CASSQGQGVYTGELFF.

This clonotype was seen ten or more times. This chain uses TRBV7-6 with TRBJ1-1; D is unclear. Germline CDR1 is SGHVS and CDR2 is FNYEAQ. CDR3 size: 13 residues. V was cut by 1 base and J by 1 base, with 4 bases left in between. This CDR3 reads CASSLGWNTEAFF. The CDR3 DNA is TGTGCCAGCAGCTTAGGTTGGAACACTGAAGCTTTCTTT.

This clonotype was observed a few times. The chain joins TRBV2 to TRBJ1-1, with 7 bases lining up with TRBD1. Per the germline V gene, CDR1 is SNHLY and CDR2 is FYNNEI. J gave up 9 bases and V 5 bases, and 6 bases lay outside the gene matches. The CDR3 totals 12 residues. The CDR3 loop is CASSSPGQKAFF. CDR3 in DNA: TGTGCCAGCAGTTCTCCGGGACAGAAAGCTTTCTTT.

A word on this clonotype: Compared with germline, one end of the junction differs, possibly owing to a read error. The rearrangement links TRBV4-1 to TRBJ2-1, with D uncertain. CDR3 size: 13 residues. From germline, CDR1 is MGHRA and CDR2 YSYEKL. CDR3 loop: CASRQGLGGEQFF. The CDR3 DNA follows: TGCGCCAGCAGACAAGGGTTGGGTGGTGAGCAGTTCTTC.

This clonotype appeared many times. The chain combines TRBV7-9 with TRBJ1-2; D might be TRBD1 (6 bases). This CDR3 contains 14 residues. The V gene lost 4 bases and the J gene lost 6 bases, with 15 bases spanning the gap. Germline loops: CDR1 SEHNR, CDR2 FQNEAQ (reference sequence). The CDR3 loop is CASSSPQGGHGYTF. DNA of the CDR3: TGTGCCAGCAGCTCCCCACAGGGCGGGCATGGCTACACCTTC. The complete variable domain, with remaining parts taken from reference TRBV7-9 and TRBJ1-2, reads DTGVSQNPRHKITKRGQNVTFRCDPISEHNRLYWYRQTLGQGPEFLTYFQNEAQLEKSRLLSDRFSAERPKGSFSTLEIQRTEQGDSAMYLCASSSPQGGHGYTFGSGTRLTVV.

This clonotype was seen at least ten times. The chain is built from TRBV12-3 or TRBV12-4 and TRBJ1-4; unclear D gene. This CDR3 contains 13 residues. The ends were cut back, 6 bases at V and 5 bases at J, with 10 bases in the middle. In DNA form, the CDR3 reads TGTGCCAGCAGGGCAGCGACGAATGAAAAACTGTTTTTT. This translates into CASRAATNEKLFF.

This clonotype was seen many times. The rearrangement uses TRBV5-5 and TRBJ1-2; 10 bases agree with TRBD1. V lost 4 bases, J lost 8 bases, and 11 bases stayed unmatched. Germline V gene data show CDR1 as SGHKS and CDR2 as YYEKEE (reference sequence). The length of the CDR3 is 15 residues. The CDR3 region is CASSGDRDRGVGYTF. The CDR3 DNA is TGTGCCAGCAGCGGCGACCGGGACAGGGGAGTAGGCTACACCTTC.

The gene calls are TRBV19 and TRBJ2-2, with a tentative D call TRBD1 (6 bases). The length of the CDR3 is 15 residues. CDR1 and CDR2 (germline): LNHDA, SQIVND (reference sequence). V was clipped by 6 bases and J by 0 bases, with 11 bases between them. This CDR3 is CASRGRTANTGELFF. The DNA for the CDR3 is TGTGCCAGTAGGGGCAGGACAGCGAACACCGGGGAGCTGTTTTTT.

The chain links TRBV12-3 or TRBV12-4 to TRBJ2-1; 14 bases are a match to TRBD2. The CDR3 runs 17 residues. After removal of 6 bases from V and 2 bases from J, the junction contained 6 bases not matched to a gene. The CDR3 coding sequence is TGTGCCAGCAGCCCGGGACTAGCGGGGGACACCTACAATGAGCAGTTCTTC. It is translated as CASSPGLAGDTYNEQFF.

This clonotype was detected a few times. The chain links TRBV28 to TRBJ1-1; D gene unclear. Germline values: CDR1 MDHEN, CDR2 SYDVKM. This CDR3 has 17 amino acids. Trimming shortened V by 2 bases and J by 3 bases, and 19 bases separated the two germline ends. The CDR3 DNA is TGTGCCAGCAGTTTACCCCCTTATGATACGTTGCACACTGAAGCTTTCTTT. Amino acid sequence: CASSLPPYDTLHTEAFF. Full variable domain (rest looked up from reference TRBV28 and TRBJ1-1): DVKVTQSSRYLVKRTGEKVFLECVQDMDHENMFWYRQDPGLGLRLIYFSYDVKMKEKGDIPEGYSVSREKKERFSLILESASTNQTSMYLCASSLPPYDTLHTEAFFGQGTRLTVV.

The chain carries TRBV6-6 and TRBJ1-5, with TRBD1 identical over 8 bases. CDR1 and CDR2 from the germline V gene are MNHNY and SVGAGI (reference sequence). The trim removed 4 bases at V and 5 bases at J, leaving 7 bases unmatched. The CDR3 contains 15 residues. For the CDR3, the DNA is TGTGCCAGCAGTTTCCGGGACAGGAGACATCAGCCCCAGCATTTT. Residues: CASSFRDRRHQPQHF.